This entry is about one T cell receptor (beta chain). Its antigen remains unidentified. This entry is derived from a study of cytomegalovirus exposure and HLA in healthy donors. Looking at the study overall: Of some 400 genotyped donors, about 80% clustered with self-reported Caucasian donors.

Points from the study as a whole: Most observed TCR sequences were rare, whereas some public TCRs were detected in many donors. Later analysis indicated greater clonal expansion among HLA-associated TCR beta chains than among equally common other chains.

The junction had 9 bases not matched to a gene; V was cut back by 4 bases and J by 7 bases. There are 16 residues in the CDR3. It was with 60 Vbeta and 13 Jbeta primers that the PCR ran. Method: immunoSEQ multiplex PCR; TCRdb's copy keeps in-frame clones and lacks some. The sample consists of approximately 140,000 clones, about 80% of them appearing once. The chain employs TRBV23-1 and TRBJ1-6; 8 bases map to TRBD1. TRBV23-1 is an ORF; its function is uncertain. This sequence was found in a woman in her thirties or forties in good health and CMV-seronegative. Sequenced input: PBMCs. The CDR3 protein is CASSRPAGTGNSPLHF. The CDR3 coding sequence is TGCGCCAGCAGTCGGCCCGCGGGGACAGGAAATTCACCCCTCCACTTT.